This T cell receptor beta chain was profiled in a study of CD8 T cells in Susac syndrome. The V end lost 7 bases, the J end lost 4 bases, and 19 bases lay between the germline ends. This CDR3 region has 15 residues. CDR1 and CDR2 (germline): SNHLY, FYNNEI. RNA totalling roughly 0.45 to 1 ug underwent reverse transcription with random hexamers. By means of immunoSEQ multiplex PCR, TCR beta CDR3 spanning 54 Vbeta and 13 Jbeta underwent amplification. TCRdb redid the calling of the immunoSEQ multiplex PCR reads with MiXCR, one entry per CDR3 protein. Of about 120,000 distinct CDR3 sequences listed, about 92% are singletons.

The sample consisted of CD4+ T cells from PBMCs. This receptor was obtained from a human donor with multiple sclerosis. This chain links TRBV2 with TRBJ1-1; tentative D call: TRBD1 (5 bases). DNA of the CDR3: TGTGCCAGCACGTTGACAACGGCAGGGCCCACTGAAGCTTTCTTT. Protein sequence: CASTLTTAGPTEAFF.